A single sample gave rise to the 7 T cell receptor beta chains below, sequenced in a study of regulatory T cells in long-lasting Graves disease. Time point in this sample: newly diagnosed GD, antithyroid drugs for less than 3 months. RNA from PBMCs was the source of the TCR library. According to the study, TCR beta libraries were built with iRepertoire HTBI primers and CDR3-region Arm-PCR. Each CDR3 protein gets one entry after TCRdb re-called the multiplex PCR reads with MiXCR. The table records roughly 500,000 distinct CDR3 sequences, around 15% of them present only once. Separately, the same data were catalogued under a study of T cells in Graves' hyperthyroidism and ophthalmopathy.

The material was peripheral blood mononuclear cells (PBMCs), obtained at new diagnosis, from a patient treated with antithyroid drugs. The origin of the receptors is a woman in her forties or fifties with Graves disease.

This clonotype was recorded at least ten times. The gene calls are TRBV12-3 or TRBV12-4 and TRBJ1-5; 8 nucleotides agree with TRBD1. Germline trimming cut 5 bases from V and 4 bases from J; bases unmatched to any gene: 7. The CDR3 spans 15 residues. In nucleotides, the CDR3 is TGTGCCAGCAGTCGTGACAGGGGTGGTAATCAGCCCCAGCATTTT. Its protein is CASSRDRGGNQPQHF.

The sample holds many counts of this clonotype. The gene calls are TRBV6-2 or TRBV6-3 and TRBJ1-5, with 7 bases lining up with TRBD1. The V and J ends lost 2 bases and 3 bases, in that order; junction bases with no gene match: 7. The length of the CDR3 is 16 residues. The germline CDR1 and CDR2 sequences are MNHEY and SVGEGT. This chain's CDR3 is CASSYGMDRNNQPQHF. The CDR3 DNA sequence: TGTGCCAGCAGTTACGGTATGGACAGGAACAATCAGCCCCAGCATTTT.

This clonotype was detected many times. The rearrangement uses TRBV2 and TRBJ2-1, with 8 positions matching TRBD2. The tail of the sequence fits TRBJ2-5 better, so the J call may be wrong. Germline CDR1 and CDR2: SNHLY and FYNNEI. The CDR3 runs to 13 residues. CDR3 in amino acids: CASIGGGQETQYF. As DNA, the CDR3 is TGTGCCAGCATCGGGGGGGGCCAAGAGACCCAGTACTTC.

This clonotype was seen at least ten times. V is TRBV3-1 and J is TRBJ2-7; 9 nucleotides line up with TRBD2. Germline CDR1 LGHDT, CDR2 YNNKEL (reference sequence). V dropped 2 bases and J dropped 3; count of bases not matched to a gene: 11. CDR3 length: 17 residues. The CDR3 DNA sequence: TGTGCCAGCAGCCAAAAAGCGGGAGGCCGCTGGCGCTACGAGCAGTACTTC. It yields the protein CASSQKAGGRWRYEQYF.

This clonotype was recorded many times. This chain links TRBV28 with TRBJ2-1, with D possibly called TRBD1 or TRBD2 (10 bases each). In germline, CDR1 is MDHEN, CDR2 SYDVKM. Deletions cut 8 bases from V and 13 bases from J, with 27 bases between. The CDR3 covers 15 residues. CDR3 sequence reads: CASLFAGQGTSVQFF. The CDR3 DNA follows: TGTGCCAGCCTTTTCGCGGGACAGGGGACTAGCGTACAGTTCTTC.

The chain has TRBV5-8 and TRBJ2-5; 8 bases align to TRBD2. This CDR3 is 17 amino acids long. In germline, CDR1 is SGHTS, CDR2 YDEGEE. V dropped 1 base and J dropped 1; count of bases not matched to a gene: 9. The CDR3 bases are TGTGCCAGCAGCTTGTTCGGTAGCGGGATCCTCCAAGAGACCCAGTACTTC. This encodes CASSLFGSGILQETQYF. Complete variable domain (other parts from reference TRBV5-8 and TRBJ2-5): EAGVTQSPTHLIKTRGQQATLRCSPISGHTSVYWYQQALGLGLQFLLWYDEGEERNRGNFPPRFSGRQFPNYSSELNVNALELEDSALYLCASSLFGSGILQETQYFGPGTRLLVL.

The chain employs TRBV20-1 and TRBJ2-6; weak D call: TRBD2 (5 bases). The CDR3 has 14 residues. V lost 3 bases and J lost 0, with 6 bases in between. The germline V gene has CDR1 DFQATT and CDR2 SNEGSKA (reference sequence). For the CDR3, the DNA is TGCAGTGCTAGCGACTACTCTGGGGCCAACGTCCTGACTTTC. As protein: CSASDYSGANVLTF.